This T cell receptor (beta chain) was sequenced in a study of T-cell reconstitution after alpha-beta-depleted transplantation in children (TCRdb year 2016). About the full investigation: Using TCR repertoire profiling, the study quantitatively followed how T-cell immune reconstitution unfolded in children after TCRalphabeta/CD19-depleted allogeneic hematopoietic cell transplantation. Results the study describes overall, beyond this receptor: In some patients, the high TCRbeta diversity seen at day 60 was put down to recipient T cells and intrathymic progenitors that had survived conditioning. Apparently early alphabetaT-cell count recovery about two months after transplant reportedly relied on only several hundred rapidly expanded clones derived from non-depleted graft cells. The frequencies of hyperexpanded clones fell over the following months, and after one year, T-cell counts and TCRbeta diversity were mostly attributed to newly produced T cells.

Of note for this clonotype: The target of this receptor is not known. Base-call qualities are not available, and no considerably larger clone is one nucleotide away.

Interpreted using the paper, the treatment or condition label stands for: allogeneic hematopoietic cell transplantation with graft depleted of TCRalphabeta T cells and CD19 B cells. The transplant recipients were children given TCRalphabeta/CD19-depleted allogeneic hematopoietic cell grafts. Libraries were prepared through PCR. Sequenced using an Illumina HiSeq 2500. TCR libraries were prepared with molecular barcoding, using unique molecular identifiers to normalize TCRbeta repertoire quantification. The public reads were run again by TCRdb, first through fastp at Q25 and then through MiXCR, and only productive beta chains were kept. Rows with a matching CDR3 protein are joined into one entry that keeps the most common DNA and genes. The sample table holds about 610,000 distinct CDR3 sequences, of which more than 20% were seen once. Around a third of the sample rests with the top ten. The sequencing used PBMCs, collected before TCRalphabeta/CD19-depleted stem cell transplant. This clonotype was obtained from a boy less than two years old with Wiskott-Aldrich syndrome, due to receive a stem cell transplant.

The CDR3 protein is CASSLFTGRNNEQFF. The nucleotide sequence reads as follows: TGTGCCAGCAGTTTATTTACCGGGAGGAACAATGAGCAGTTCTTC. This sequence uses TRBV27 and TRBJ2-1; the central 7 bases match TRBD2. V is trimmed back by 1 base and J by 5 bases, and the junction contains 5 bases that no gene match accounts for. From its cysteine to its phenylalanine, the CDR3 spans 15 amino acids. Of all the DNA, just the CDR3 is kept, 45 bases in frame from base 1. The germline V gene (reference sequence) yields MNHEY for CDR1 and SMNVEV for CDR2.